The 28 T cell receptor beta chains reported below all come from one sample, sequenced in a study of T cell repertoires in cytomegalovirus infection. MiXCR, run by TCRdb on the reads, gives a single entry per CDR3 protein. The sample lists almost 550,000 distinct CDR3 sequences, 15% to 20% seen once, with 20% to 30% in the top ten. Sequencing was performed on CD8+ T cells from PBMCs. Receptors were obtained from a human donor in good health (CMV status not recorded). Some clones in this sample may be carry-over from other donors' samples.

This clonotype came up a few times. V gene TRBV3-1 combines with J gene TRBJ2-1; unclear D gene. The CDR3 covers 15 residues. Germline CDR1 LGHDT, CDR2 YNNKEL (reference sequence). The V gene lost 0 bases and the J gene lost 2 bases, with 8 bases spanning the gap. The CDR3 coding sequence is TGTGCCAGCAGCCAAGATAAAAGGGCCTACAATGAGCAGTTCTTC. This gives the protein CASSQDKRAYNEQFF.

This clonotype occurred a few times. This chain joins TRBV19 and TRBJ1-2; 10 bases fit TRBD1. Per germline, CDR1 LNHDA and CDR2 SQIVND (reference sequence). The CDR3 has 13 amino acids. Unmatched junction bases numbered 4, after V lost 8 bases and J lost 4 bases. The CDR3 DNA reads as TGTGCCAGTGGGGACAGGGGAGGCTATGGCTACACCTTC. It translates to CASGDRGGYGYTF.

In this sample, this clonotype turned up many times. The V and J genes are TRBV6-5 and TRBJ1-5; D gene uncertain. Germline V gene lookup returns CDR1 MNHEY and CDR2 SVGAGI. V lost 2 bases and J lost 1, with 6 bases in between. This CDR3 contains 14 residues. The CDR3 protein is CASSYRRSNQPQHF. CDR3 DNA sequence: TGTGCCAGCAGTTACCGGAGAAGCAATCAGCCCCAGCATTTT.

Comment on this clonotype: One base away lies a much larger clone, so this may be a sequencing read error. This chain links TRBV27 with TRBJ2-5; D not resolved. The V gene's germline CDR1 is MNHEY and CDR2 SMNVEV (reference sequence). The CDR3 has 15 residues. CDR3 amino acids: CTSSLGSSGQETQYF. The CDR3 nucleotides are TGTACCAGCAGTTTAGGCTCATCCGGGCAAGAGACCCAGTACTTC.

V usage is TRBV5-6 and J usage is TRBJ1-1; D is perhaps TRBD1 (6 bases). CDR3 length equals 13 residues. The germline V gene encodes CDR1 SGHDT and CDR2 YYEEEE. Between the trimmed V and J ends, which lost 2 bases and 5 bases, there was a span of 10 bases. The chain's CDR3 is CASSLQGWTEAFF. As DNA, the CDR3 is TGTGCCAGCAGCTTACAGGGTTGGACTGAAGCTTTCTTT.

This clonotype was counted many times. The chain carries TRBV11-2 and TRBJ2-5, with D perhaps assigned TRBD1 or TRBD2 (5 bases each). The germline V and J ends were trimmed by 2 bases and 2 bases, with 12 bases remaining between them. The CDR3 loop spans 15 amino acids. Germline V lookup: CDR1 SGHAT, CDR2 FQNNGV. The CDR3: CASSLIQDSQETQYF. For the CDR3, the DNA is TGTGCCAGCAGCTTAATACAGGACTCACAAGAGACCCAGTACTTC.

This clonotype showed up just a few times. The rearrangement links TRBV7-6 to TRBJ2-1; possibly TRBD1 for D (6 bases). Germline-derived CDR1 and CDR2 are SGHVS and FNYEAQ. V was pared by 6 bases and J by 4 bases, with 16 bases between. The CDR3 loop spans 15 amino acids. The CDR3 loop is CASRRPGQNYNEQFF. DNA for the CDR3: TGTGCCAGCAGACGACCGGGACAAAATTACAATGAGCAGTTCTTC.

A few counts support this clonotype. The chain uses TRBV12-3 or TRBV12-4 and TRBJ2-1, with D unclear. Trimming shortened V by 1 base and J by 5 bases, and 12 bases separated the two germline ends. CDR3 size: 15 residues. This CDR3 reads CASSLGVSLHNEQFF. The CDR3 DNA follows: TGTGCCAGCAGTTTAGGGGTGTCCCTCCACAATGAGCAGTTCTTC.

V and J are TRBV3-1 and TRBJ1-4; D remains unclear. The ends were cut back, 0 bases at V and 0 bases at J, with 8 bases in the middle. Germline CDR1 is LGHDT and CDR2 is YNNKEL (reference sequence). CDR3 size: 16 residues. The CDR3 sequence is CASSQEEGSTNEKLFF. CDR3 DNA: TGTGCCAGCAGCCAAGAAGAGGGTTCAACTAATGAAAAACTGTTTTTT.

The table lists this clonotype with many counts. The chain joins TRBV4-1 to TRBJ2-1; D ambiguous. CDR1 and CDR2 from the germline V gene are MGHRA and YSYEKL. V gave up 2 bases and J gave up 5 bases, with 16 bases separating them. This CDR3 is 16 amino acids long. CDR3 protein: CASSQPGRYTNNEQFF. As DNA, the CDR3 is TGCGCCAGCAGCCAACCGGGTCGCTACACTAACAATGAGCAGTTCTTC.

This clonotype was recorded many times. The gene calls are TRBV7-3 and TRBJ2-2; 7 nucleotides agree with TRBD1. V lost 6 bases, J lost 2 bases, and 0 bases stayed unmatched. Germline-derived CDR1 and CDR2 are SGHTA and FQGTGA. The CDR3 covers 13 residues. In DNA form, the CDR3 reads TGTGCCAGCAGAGGGGGCAACACCGGGGAGCTGTTTTTT. It is translated as CASRGGNTGELFF.

V gene TRBV9 combines with J gene TRBJ2-3; D may be TRBD2 (5 bases). Trimming removed 0 bases from V and 0 bases from J, with 8 bases in between. The germline CDR1 and CDR2 sequences are SGDLS and YYNGEE. The CDR3 covers 15 residues. For the CDR3, the DNA is TGTGCCAGCAGCGTAGCTGGAGGTAGCACAGATACGCAGTATTTT. Translation gives CASSVAGGSTDTQYF.

This clonotype was seen only a few times. The chain links TRBV6-1 to TRBJ1-1, with a weak D call TRBD1 (5 bases). CDR1 and CDR2 (germline): MNHNS, SASEGT. The V gene lost 2 bases and the J gene lost 1 base, with 8 bases spanning the gap. CDR3 size: 14 residues. The CDR3 protein is CASSEWGWNTEAFF. CDR3 in DNA: TGTGCCAGCAGTGAATGGGGGTGGAACACTGAAGCTTTCTTT.

The sample holds a few counts of this clonotype. This rearrangement joins TRBV24-1 to TRBJ2-3, with TRBD2 as a possible D gene (5 bases). The CDR3 is made up of 19 amino acids. Germline assignment: CDR1 KGHDR and CDR2 SFDVKD. Trimming took 2 bases from V and 4 from J, leaving 24 bases between them. CDR3 coding DNA: TGTGCCACCAGTGATTCTCGCCCCGGACTGGGCCCTGAGGCAGATACGCAGTATTTT. The encoded protein is CATSDSRPGLGPEADTQYF.

This clonotype was observed many times. This chain links TRBV27 with TRBJ1-2; no firm D call. CDR1 is MNHEY, CDR2 SMNVEV, per germline (reference sequence). The CDR3 spans 13 residues. The V and J ends lost 6 bases and 2 bases respectively, with 10 bases between them. The CDR3 is CASSGGRNYGYTF. DNA of the CDR3: TGTGCCAGCAGCGGTGGGCGGAACTATGGCTACACCTTC.

This clonotype was found a few times. The chain uses TRBV2 and TRBJ1-1; no firm D call. The CDR3 length is 13 residues. Germline CDR1 reads SNHLY; CDR2 reads FYNNEI. V was trimmed by 6 bases and J by 2 bases, leaving 10 bases between them. The CDR3, as DNA: TGTGCCAGCAGCCGACCGCCAAACACTGAAGCTTTCTTT. Translated: CASSRPPNTEAFF. Full variable domain (missing parts from reference TRBV2 and TRBJ1-1): EPEVTQTPSHQVTQMGQEVILRCVPISNHLYFYWYRQILGQKVEFLVSFYNNEISEKSEIFDDQFSVERPDGSNFTLKIRSTKLEDSAMYFCASSRPPNTEAFFGQGTRLTVV.

Many counts were recorded for this clonotype. The chain combines TRBV27 with TRBJ1-2, with 9 bases aligning to TRBD1. Trimming removed 8 bases from V and 7 bases from J; junction bases left unmatched: 11. The CDR3 totals 14 residues. The germline V gene has CDR1 MNHEY and CDR2 SMNVEV (reference sequence). CDR3 in amino acids: CASSISRDRAGYTF. CDR3 in DNA: TGTGCCAGCTCCATCAGCCGGGACAGGGCTGGCTACACCTTC.

There are a few counts of this clonotype. V usage is TRBV10-2 and J usage is TRBJ2-7; 7 nucleotides line up with TRBD2. CDR3 length: 14 amino acids. CDR1 WSHSY and CDR2 SAAADI come from the germline V gene. The J segment lost 7 bases and the V segment lost 2 bases, leaving 8 bases of the junction unmatched. The CDR3 reads CASSEGEGRREQYF. In nucleotides, the CDR3 is TGCGCCAGCAGTGAGGGGGAGGGCCGTCGGGAGCAGTACTTC.

The gene calls are TRBV5-1 and TRBJ1-2, with D perhaps matching TRBD1 (5 bases). Germline V gene sequence: CDR1 SGHRS, CDR2 YFSETQ. The V and J ends lost 6 bases and 7 bases respectively, with 13 bases between them. CDR3 length equals 12 residues. CDR3 region: CASTVDRGGYTF. As DNA, the CDR3 is TGCGCCAGCACCGTCGACAGAGGTGGCTACACCTTC. The entire variable domain, with the rest obtained from reference TRBV5-1 and TRBJ1-2, is as follows: KAGVTQTPRYLIKTRGQQVTLSCSPISGHRSVSWYQQTPGQGLQFLFEYFSETQRNKGNFPGRFSGRQFSNSRSEMNVSTLELGDSALYLCASTVDRGGYTFGSGTRLTVV.

This sequence joins TRBV10-1 and TRBJ2-1; D is uncertain. The V end was cut by 3 bases, the J end by 12 bases, with 12 bases between. Looked up from germline, CDR1 is WNHNN and CDR2 is SYGVQD (reference sequence). This CDR3 comprises 12 residues. The CDR3 DNA reads as TGCGCCAGCAGTGACTTAGCAACTGGGCAGTTCTTC. Its translation is CASSDLATGQFF.

This chain joins TRBV25-1 and TRBJ1-1, with a weak D call TRBD1 (6 bases). CDR3 length equals 13 residues. Trimming took off 9 bases at V and 1 base at J, with 12 bases between the two ends. Germline V lookup: CDR1 MGHDK, CDR2 SYGVNS. Written as DNA, the CDR3 is TGTGCCAGTGCAGGGGCGCGGAACACTGAAGCTTTCTTT. Protein: CASAGARNTEAFF.

Many counts were recorded for this clonotype. V usage is TRBV10-3 and J usage is TRBJ2-5; no clear D. This CDR3 spans 16 amino acids. Germline assignment: CDR1 ENHRY and CDR2 SYGVKD. V was shortened by 0 bases and J by 2 bases, with 13 bases between the two germline ends. The CDR3 region is CAISESGPSPQETQYF. The CDR3 DNA sequence: TGTGCCATCAGTGAGTCAGGGCCCTCACCTCAAGAGACCCAGTACTTC.

Many counts were recorded for this clonotype. This chain links TRBV7-9 with TRBJ1-4; 10 nucleotides align to TRBD1. In germline, CDR1 is SEHNR, CDR2 FQNEAQ (reference sequence). This CDR3 is built from 20 residues. V lost 5 bases, J lost 7 bases, and 22 bases stayed unmatched. CDR3 DNA sequence: TGTGCCAGCAGCCCTAGACAGGGGGCTCCTCCAAGGGACAGAGGTGAAAAACTGTTTTTT. It encodes CASSPRQGAPPRDRGEKLFF.

In this sample, this clonotype turned up once. CDR3 protein: CASSSGRSTYNSPLHF. Here the CDR3 DNA reads TGTGCCAGCAGCTCAGGCCGGAGCACCTATAATTCACCCCTCCACTTT. The chain uses TRBV5-6 and TRBJ1-6; D remains ambiguous. There are 16 residues in the CDR3. V shed 3 bases and J shed 2 bases, with 12 bases lying between them. Germline V CDR1 and CDR2: SGHDT, YYEEEE. The full variable domain, rest sourced from reference TRBV5-6 and TRBJ1-6, is DAGVTQSPTHLIKTRGQQVTLRCSPKSGHDTVSWYQQALGQGPQFIFQYYEEEERQRGNFPDRFSGHQFPNYSSELNVNALLLGDSALYLCASSSGRSTYNSPLHFGNGTRLTVT.

The genes are TRBV11-2 and TRBJ2-1; TRBD1 might be the D (6 bases). The CDR3 spans 14 residues. V was pared by 5 bases and J by 5 bases, with 13 bases between. Germline loops: CDR1 SGHAT, CDR2 FQNNGV. The CDR3 loop is CASSATGSNNEQFF. The CDR3 region has the DNA TGTGCCAGCAGCGCCACAGGGTCTAACAATGAGCAGTTCTTC.

This clonotype was observed at least ten times. This chain links TRBV28 with TRBJ2-7; maybe TRBD1 (6 bases). The V and J ends lost 5 bases and 1 base respectively, with 15 bases between them. Per germline, CDR1 MDHEN and CDR2 SYDVKM. CDR3 length: 15 residues. CDR3 in amino acids: CASSPPDTGSYEQYF. Here the CDR3 DNA reads TGTGCCAGCAGTCCCCCCGATACAGGGTCCTACGAGCAGTACTTC.

V and J are TRBV27 and TRBJ2-3; D uncertain. This CDR3 spans 12 amino acids. The ends were cut back, 8 bases at V and 5 bases at J, with 11 bases in the middle. The germline gives CDR1 MNHEY, CDR2 SMNVEV (reference sequence). This chain's CDR3 is CASGKPRDTQYF. The CDR3 DNA sequence: TGTGCCAGCGGAAAACCCAGAGATACGCAGTATTTT.

This clonotype was seen many times. The V call is TRBV7-8, the J call TRBJ2-7; no clear D. Germline V CDR1 and CDR2: SGHVS, FQNEAQ. Trimming stripped 4 bases from V and 5 bases from J, with 21 bases between. The CDR3 is 16 amino acids. In nucleotides, the CDR3 is TGTGCCAGCAGCTATCTTAGCTATAATAAAAGGAACGAGCAGTACTTC. Its translation: CASSYLSYNKRNEQYF.